One and the same sample provided the 17 T cell receptor beta chains below, sequenced in a study of somatic mutations in cytotoxic T cells in rheumatoid arthritis. The assay was immunoSEQ multiplex PCR, and TCRdb's table has in-frame clones only and misses some. This sample has about 4,200 clones, with about nine tenths found just once. The sample consisted of CD8+ T cells sorted from blood. These receptors all stem from a woman in her sixties or seventies with rheumatoid arthritis.

This clone was counted once. This chain uses TRBV25-1 with TRBJ1-1, with D tentatively TRBD1 (5 bases). With 2 bases removed from V and 6 bases from J, the gap between germline ends came to 13 bases. The germline gives CDR1 MGHDK, CDR2 SYGVNS. This CDR3 is 14 amino acids long. This CDR3 reads CASSEGREVAEAFF. In DNA, the CDR3 is TGTGCCAGCAGTGAAGGCAGGGAGGTCGCTGAAGCTTTCTTT.

The CDR3 protein is CASSPTGGNEQFF. For the CDR3, the DNA is TGTGCCAGCAGCCCTACAGGGGGCAATGAGCAGTTCTTC. J is TRBJ2-1 and V is TRBV6-5; TRBD1 matches at 8 bases. This CDR3 contains 13 residues. V trimming: 6 bases; J trimming: 6 bases; junction bases outside the gene matches: 4. Germline V CDR1 and CDR2: MNHEY, SVGAGI.

The DNA for the CDR3 is TGTGCCAGCAGAATAACGACAGGTGTTAATGAAAAACTGTTTTTT. Translating gives CASRITTGVNEKLFF. The genes are TRBV6-5 and TRBJ1-4; D is possibly TRBD1 (6 bases). The V gene's germline CDR1 is MNHEY and CDR2 SVGAGI. CDR3 length: 15 amino acids. V shed 6 bases and J shed 4 bases, with 15 bases lying between them.

V gene TRBV2 combines with J gene TRBJ1-2, with 9 positions matching TRBD1. The CDR3 is made up of 15 amino acids. Germline CDR1 is SNHLY and CDR2 is FYNNEI. After removal of 6 bases from V and 4 bases from J, the junction contained 9 bases not matched to a gene. The CDR3 is CASRGQGPQGYGYTF. The CDR3 region has the DNA TGTGCCAGCAGGGGACAGGGCCCCCAAGGCTATGGCTACACCTTC.

This clone was observed a single time. The V call is TRBV7-9, the J call TRBJ2-3; a possible D gene is TRBD1 (5 bases). This CDR3 contains 14 residues. Trimming took 5 bases from V and 6 from J, leaving 15 bases between them. Per germline, CDR1 SEHNR and CDR2 FQNEAQ (reference sequence). CDR3 amino acids: CASSHPRDLDTQYF. CDR3 in DNA: TGTGCCAGCAGCCATCCCAGGGATTTGGATACGCAGTATTTT.

The chain recombines TRBV9 with TRBJ1-4; tentative D call: TRBD1 (5 bases). Deletions cut 2 bases from V and 8 bases from J, with 13 bases between. The V gene's germline CDR1 is SGDLS and CDR2 YYNGEE. The length of the CDR3 is 14 residues. CDR3 coding DNA: TGTGCCAGCAGCGTTGCAGGGCGGGAAGAAAAACTGTTTTTT. Translating gives CASSVAGREEKLFF.

The table lists this clone with a count of one. J is TRBJ1-4 and V is TRBV27; TRBD1 aligns across 8 bases. The CDR3 spans 12 residues. CDR1 and CDR2 (germline): MNHEY, SMNVEV (reference sequence). Trimming cost V 8 bases and J 5 bases; bases outside gene matches: 1. The CDR3 coding sequence is TGTGCCAGCCGACAGGGGAATGAAAAACTGTTTTTT. Translation: CASRQGNEKLFF.

The rearrangement joins TRBV6-4 to TRBJ2-7; D is uncertain. The V end lost 7 bases, the J end lost 0 bases, and 16 bases lay between the germline ends. The CDR3 consists of 15 residues. Germline loops: CDR1 MRHNA, CDR2 SNTAGT. This CDR3 is CASKGDTHFSYEQYF. The CDR3 DNA is TGTGCCAGCAAAGGCGACACCCACTTCTCCTACGAGCAGTACTTC.

The genes are TRBV9 and TRBJ2-5, with TRBD2 matching 7 bases. Trimming took 2 bases from V and 5 from J; bases not matched to a gene: 15. Germline V gene lookup returns CDR1 SGDLS and CDR2 YYNGEE. The CDR3 covers 17 residues. In DNA, the CDR3 is TGTGCCAGCAGCGTCAGTGAGGCGGGAGCCCTCGGGGAGACCCAGTACTTC. Protein sequence: CASSVSEAGALGETQYF.

This rearrangement joins TRBV9 to TRBJ2-3, with 10 bases that match TRBD2. Germline V gene lookup returns CDR1 SGDLS and CDR2 YYNGEE. V shed 3 bases and J 1 base; nucleotides not matched to a gene: 11. This CDR3 is 18 amino acids long. Written as DNA, the CDR3 is TGTGCCAGCAGCGCAAGGCTAGCGGGAGTTGGAGGCACAGATACGCAGTATTTT. This codes for CASSARLAGVGGTDTQYF.

The V and J genes are TRBV19 and TRBJ2-7, with 8 bases that match TRBD2. Losses at the gene ends were 6 bases for V and 7 bases for J; bases not matched to a gene: 11. Germline values: CDR1 LNHDA, CDR2 SQIVND (reference sequence). The CDR3 is 14 amino acids. CDR3 nucleotides: TGTGCCAGTAGCCTTAGAGCGGGAGTAAGGGAGCAGTACTTC. It translates to CASSLRAGVREQYF.

Only a few counts were recorded for this clone. V and J are TRBV28 and TRBJ2-7; tentative D call: TRBD1 (5 bases). The CDR3 extends over 14 amino acids. With 4 bases removed from V and 6 bases from J, the gap between germline ends came to 16 bases. Germline CDR1 and CDR2: MDHEN and SYDVKM. CDR3 coding DNA: TGTGCCAGCAGTTACCAGGGTAGTTGGAGCGAGCAGTACTTC. Translated, it gives CASSYQGSWSEQYF.

As concerns this clone: Lacking the conserved final phenylalanine or tryptophan, this CDR3 likely reflects a read error. No DNA is shown, since the ends of the CDR3 on it are uncertain; the CDR3 is the one TCRdb lists. The gene calls are TRBV6-5 and TRBJ1-2. Inclusive of both ends, the CDR3 amounts to 14 amino acids. CDR1 and CDR2 from the germline V gene are MNHEY and SVGAGI. Here the CDR3 reads CASSYSSDYAPLRL.

V gene TRBV27 combines with J gene TRBJ2-2, with TRBD2 matching over 8 bases. Trimming cost V 5 bases and J 1 base; bases outside gene matches: 6. The CDR3 is 16 amino acids. Germline CDR1 MNHEY, CDR2 SMNVEV (reference sequence). The CDR3 here is CASSHAGGGNTGELFF. In DNA, the CDR3 is TGTGCCAGCAGTCACGCGGGAGGCGGGAACACCGGGGAGCTGTTTTTT.

With respect to this clone: The sample contains more than one DNA sequence encoding this CDR3. The chain carries TRBV7-8 and TRBJ2-7; 7 nucleotides align to TRBD1. V shed 4 bases and J 5 bases; nucleotides not matched to a gene: 8. Germline V gene sequence: CDR1 SGHVS, CDR2 FQNEAQ. This CDR3 is 14 amino acids long. The CDR3 DNA follows: TGTGCCAGCAGCTCGACAGGGTCGGCCCACGAGCAGTACTTC. Translating it yields CASSSTGSAHEQYF.

The rearrangement links TRBV15 to TRBJ2-1, with 11 bases lining up with TRBD2. Trimming took 4 bases from V and 4 from J; bases not matched to a gene: 9. The CDR3 totals 17 residues. Germline V gene lookup returns CDR1 LNHNV and CDR2 YYDKDF (reference sequence). The CDR3 spells CATSKEALAGAYNEQFF. The CDR3 DNA sequence: TGTGCCACCAGCAAGGAGGCACTAGCGGGGGCGTACAATGAGCAGTTCTTC.

The V call is TRBV5-1, the J call TRBJ1-1; 10 nucleotides align to TRBD1. The CDR3 length is 15 residues. Trimming cost V 3 bases and J 4 bases; bases outside gene matches: 6. Germline CDR1 SGHRS, CDR2 YFSETQ. CDR3 sequence (DNA): TGCGCCAGCAGCTGGGGAGACAGGGGGCTCACTGAAGCTTTCTTT. It translates to CASSWGDRGLTEAFF.